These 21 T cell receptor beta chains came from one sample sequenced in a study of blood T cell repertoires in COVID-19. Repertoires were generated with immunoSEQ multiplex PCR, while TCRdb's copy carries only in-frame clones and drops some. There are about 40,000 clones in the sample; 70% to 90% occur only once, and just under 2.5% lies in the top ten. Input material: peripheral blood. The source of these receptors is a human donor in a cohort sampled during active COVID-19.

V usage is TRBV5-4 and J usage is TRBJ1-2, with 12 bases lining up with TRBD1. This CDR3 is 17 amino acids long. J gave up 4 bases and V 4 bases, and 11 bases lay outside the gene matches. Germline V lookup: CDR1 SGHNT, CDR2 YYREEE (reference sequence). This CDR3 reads CASSMGQGAGYSYGYTF. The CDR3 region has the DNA TGTGCCAGCAGCATGGGACAGGGGGCTGGCTATAGCTATGGCTACACCTTC.

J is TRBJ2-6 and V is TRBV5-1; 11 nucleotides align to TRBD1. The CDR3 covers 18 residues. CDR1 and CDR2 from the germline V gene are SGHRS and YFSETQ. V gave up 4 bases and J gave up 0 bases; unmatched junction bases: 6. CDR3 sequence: CASSPRTGGLSGANVLTF. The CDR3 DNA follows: TGCGCCAGCAGCCCGAGGACAGGGGGCCTCTCTGGGGCCAACGTCCTGACTTTC.

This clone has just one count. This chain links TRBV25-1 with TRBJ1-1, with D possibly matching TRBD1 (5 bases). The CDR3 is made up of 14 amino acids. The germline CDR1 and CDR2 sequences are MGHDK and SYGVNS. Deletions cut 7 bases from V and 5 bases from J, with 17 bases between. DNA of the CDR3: TGTGCCAGCACCCCTCGGGGGGGGAATACTGAAGCTTTCTTT. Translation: CASTPRGGNTEAFF.

The CDR3 nucleotides read TGTGCCAGCACCGCTAGACAGCCGGTGAACACTGAAGCTTTCTTT. Amino acid sequence: CASTARQPVNTEAFF. The chain couples TRBV6-5 to TRBJ1-1; TRBD1 is a possible D gene (5 bases). Germline loops: CDR1 MNHEY, CDR2 SVGAGI. Trimming stripped 7 bases from V and 0 bases from J, with 15 bases between. This CDR3 comprises 15 residues.

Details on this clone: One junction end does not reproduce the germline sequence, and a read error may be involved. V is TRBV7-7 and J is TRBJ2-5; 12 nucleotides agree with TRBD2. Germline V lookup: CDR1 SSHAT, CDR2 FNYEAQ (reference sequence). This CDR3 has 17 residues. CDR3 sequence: CASSKLAGGRRQETQYF. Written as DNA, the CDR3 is TGTGCTAGCAGTAAACTAGCGGGGGGTCGTAGGCAAGAGACCCAGTACTTC.

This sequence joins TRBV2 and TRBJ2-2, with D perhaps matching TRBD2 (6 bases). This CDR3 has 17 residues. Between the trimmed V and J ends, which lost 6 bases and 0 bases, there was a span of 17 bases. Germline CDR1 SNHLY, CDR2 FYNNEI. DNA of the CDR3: TGTGCCAGCAGATCAAACCCCGGGGGACCGAACACCGGGGAGCTGTTTTTT. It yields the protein CASRSNPGGPNTGELFF. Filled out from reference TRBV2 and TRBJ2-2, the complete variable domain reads EPEVTQTPSHQVTQMGQEVILRCVPISNHLYFYWYRQILGQKVEFLVSFYNNEISEKSEIFDDQFSVERPDGSNFTLKIRSTKLEDSAMYFCASRSNPGGPNTGELFFGEGSRLTVL.

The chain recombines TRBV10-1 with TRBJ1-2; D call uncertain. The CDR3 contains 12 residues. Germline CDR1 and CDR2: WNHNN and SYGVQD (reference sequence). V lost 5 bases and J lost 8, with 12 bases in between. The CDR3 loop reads CASSKDGVGYTF. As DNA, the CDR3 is TGCGCCAGCAGTAAGGACGGGGTGGGCTACACCTTC.

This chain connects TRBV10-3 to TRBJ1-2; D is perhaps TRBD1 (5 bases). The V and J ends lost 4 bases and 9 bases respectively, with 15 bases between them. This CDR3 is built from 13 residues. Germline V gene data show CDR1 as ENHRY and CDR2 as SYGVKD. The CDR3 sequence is CAISADSLGSYTF. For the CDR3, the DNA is TGTGCCATCAGTGCAGACAGTCTAGGAAGCTACACCTTC.

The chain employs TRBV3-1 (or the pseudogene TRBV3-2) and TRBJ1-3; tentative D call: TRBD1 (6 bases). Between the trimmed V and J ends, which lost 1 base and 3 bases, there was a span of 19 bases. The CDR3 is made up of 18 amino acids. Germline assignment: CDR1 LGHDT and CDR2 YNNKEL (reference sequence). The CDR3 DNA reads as TGTGCCAGCAGCCAAGTTCCGGGCGCAGGGGTAGATGGAAACACCATATATTTT. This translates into CASSQVPGAGVDGNTIYF.

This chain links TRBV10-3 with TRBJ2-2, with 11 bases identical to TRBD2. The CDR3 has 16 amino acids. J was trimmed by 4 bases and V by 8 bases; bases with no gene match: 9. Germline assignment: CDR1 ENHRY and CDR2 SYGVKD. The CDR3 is CAIGNLAGGSTGELFF. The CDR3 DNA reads TGTGCCATCGGGAATCTAGCGGGGGGCAGCACCGGGGAGCTGTTTTTT.

CDR3 coding DNA: TGCGCCAGCAGTGGTCCGGGAACCAACTACGAGCAGTACTTC. Protein: CASSGPGTNYEQYF. The chain has TRBV10-2 and TRBJ2-7, with a tentative D call TRBD2 (5 bases). Germline V gives CDR1 WSHSY, CDR2 SAAADI. With 4 bases removed from V and 3 bases from J, the gap between germline ends came to 13 bases. The CDR3 loop spans 14 amino acids.

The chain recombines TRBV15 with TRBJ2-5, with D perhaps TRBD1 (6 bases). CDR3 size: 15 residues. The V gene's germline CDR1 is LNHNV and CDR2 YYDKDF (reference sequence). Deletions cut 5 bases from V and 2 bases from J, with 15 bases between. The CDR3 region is CATSWGTKPQETQYF. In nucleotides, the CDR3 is TGTGCCACCAGCTGGGGGACAAAGCCTCAAGAGACCCAGTACTTC.

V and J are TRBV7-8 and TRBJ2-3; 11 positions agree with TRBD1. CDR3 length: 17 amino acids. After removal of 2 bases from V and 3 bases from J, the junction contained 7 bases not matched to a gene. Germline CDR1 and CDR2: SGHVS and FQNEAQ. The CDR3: CASSLNPGTGGTDTQYF. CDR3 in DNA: TGTGCCAGCAGCTTAAATCCCGGGACAGGGGGGACAGATACGCAGTATTTT.

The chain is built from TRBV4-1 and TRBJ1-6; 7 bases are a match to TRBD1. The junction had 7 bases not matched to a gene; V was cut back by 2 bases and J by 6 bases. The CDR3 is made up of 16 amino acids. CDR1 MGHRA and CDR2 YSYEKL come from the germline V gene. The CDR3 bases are TGCGCCAGCAGCCAATCGACCGGGACAGCTAATTCACCCCTCCACTTT. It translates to CASSQSTGTANSPLHF.

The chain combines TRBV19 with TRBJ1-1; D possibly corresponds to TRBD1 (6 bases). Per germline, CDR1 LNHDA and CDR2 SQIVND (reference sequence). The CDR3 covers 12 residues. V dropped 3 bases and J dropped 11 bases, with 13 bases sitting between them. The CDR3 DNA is TGTGCCAGTAGTATCGGGGGGCGCGTGGCTTTCTTT. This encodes CASSIGGRVAFF.

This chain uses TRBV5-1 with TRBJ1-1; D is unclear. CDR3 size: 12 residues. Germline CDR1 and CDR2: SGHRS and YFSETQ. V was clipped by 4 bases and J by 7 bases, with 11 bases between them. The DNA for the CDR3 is TGCGCCAGCAGCCCCAGCGAGGGTGAAGCTTTCTTT. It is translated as CASSPSEGEAFF.

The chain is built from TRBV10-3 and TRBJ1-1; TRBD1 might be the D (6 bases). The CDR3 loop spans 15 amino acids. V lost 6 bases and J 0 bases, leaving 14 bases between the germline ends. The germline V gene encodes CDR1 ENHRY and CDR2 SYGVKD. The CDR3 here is CAIRDGQRLNTEAFF. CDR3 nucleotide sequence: TGTGCCATCAGGGACGGACAGCGACTGAACACTGAAGCTTTCTTT.

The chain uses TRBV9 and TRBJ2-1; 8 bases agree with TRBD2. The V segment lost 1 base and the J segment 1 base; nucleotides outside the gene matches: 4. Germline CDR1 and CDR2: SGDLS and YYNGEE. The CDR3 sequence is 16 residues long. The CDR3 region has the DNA TGTGCCAGCAGCGTAAGTTCGGGGGGGTCCTACAATGAGCAGTTCTTC. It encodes CASSVSSGGSYNEQFF.

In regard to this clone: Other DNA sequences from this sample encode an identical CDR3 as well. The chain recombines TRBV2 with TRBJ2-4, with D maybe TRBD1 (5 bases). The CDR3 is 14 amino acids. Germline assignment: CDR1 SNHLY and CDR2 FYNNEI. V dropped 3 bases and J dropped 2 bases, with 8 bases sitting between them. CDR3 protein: CASSERQTKNIQYF. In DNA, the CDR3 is TGTGCCAGCAGTGAGCGACAGACCAAAAACATTCAGTACTTC.

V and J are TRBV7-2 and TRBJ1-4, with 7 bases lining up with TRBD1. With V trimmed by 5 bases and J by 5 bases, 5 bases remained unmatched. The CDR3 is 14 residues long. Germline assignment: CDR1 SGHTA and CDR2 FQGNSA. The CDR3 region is CASSPRQGNEKLFF. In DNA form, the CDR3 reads TGTGCCAGCAGCCCACGACAGGGAAATGAAAAACTGTTTTTT.

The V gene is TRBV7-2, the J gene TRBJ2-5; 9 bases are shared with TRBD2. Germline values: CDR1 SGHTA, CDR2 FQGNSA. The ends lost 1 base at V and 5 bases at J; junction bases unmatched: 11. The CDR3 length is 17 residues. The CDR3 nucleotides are TGTGCCAGCAGCTTAGGATCGGTTAGCGGGGGTGGTGAGACCCAGTACTTC. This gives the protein CASSLGSVSGGGETQYF.